The 30 T cell receptor beta chains in this list originate from one sample, sequenced in a study of OX40 agonist ivuxolimab in advanced cancers. The protocol was immunoSEQ multiplex PCR, while the TCRdb copy is restricted to in-frame clones and leaves out a portion. Of about 42,000 clones in the sample, approximately 90% were seen once. The sample was CD4+ or CD8+ T cells sorted from blood, taken in a trial of the OX40 agonist ivuxolimab. All receptors come from an adult with an advanced solid tumor such as melanoma, head and neck, liver or kidney cancer.

The CDR3 coding sequence is TGTGCCAGCAGCTTAACGCTGCGCATGTGTCAGCCCCAGCATTTT. It yields the protein CASSLTLRMCQPQHF. This chain joins TRBV7-2 and TRBJ1-5; D ambiguous. The CDR3 contains 15 residues. Germline V gene lookup returns CDR1 SGHTA and CDR2 FQGNSA. V was trimmed by 2 bases and J by 6 bases, leaving 14 bases between them.

V gene TRBV14 combines with J gene TRBJ2-7; 8 bases match TRBD1. The trim removed 4 bases at V and 0 bases at J, leaving 2 bases unmatched. There are 14 residues in the CDR3. Germline V gene data show CDR1 as SGHDN and CDR2 as FVKESK. CDR3 nucleotides: TGTGCCAGCAGCCCGGACAGGGTCTCCTACGAGCAGTACTTC. It is translated as CASSPDRVSYEQYF.

The chain has TRBV7-9 and TRBJ2-6; no reliable D call. Germline CDR1 is SEHNR and CDR2 is FQNEAQ (reference sequence). The CDR3 is made up of 17 amino acids. Trimming removed 0 bases at V and 0 bases at J, with 9 bases between. The CDR3 coding sequence is TGTGCCAGCAGCTTAGCCTCTGGGCGCTCTGGGGCCAACGTCCTGACTTTC. Translated: CASSLASGRSGANVLTF.

The chain recombines TRBV5-1 with TRBJ2-3; the D gene is possibly TRBD1 (5 bases). Germline CDR1 is SGHRS and CDR2 is YFSETQ. The CDR3 length is 15 residues. V was clipped by 1 base and J by 1 base, with 10 bases between them. The CDR3 DNA reads TGCGCCAGCAGCTTGTTGGGGCTTGGCACAGATACGCAGTATTTT. This translates into CASSLLGLGTDTQYF. Using reference TRBV5-1 and TRBJ2-3 for the parts outside the CDR3, the full variable domain is KAGVTQTPRYLIKTRGQQVTLSCSPISGHRSVSWYQQTPGQGLQFLFEYFSETQRNKGNFPGRFSGRQFSNSRSEMNVSTLELGDSALYLCASSLLGLGTDTQYFGPGTRLTVL.

J is TRBJ2-2 and V is TRBV6-4; weak D call: TRBD1 (5 bases). Trimming took off 5 bases at V and 7 bases at J, with 20 bases between the two ends. The CDR3 extends over 16 amino acids. Germline V gene data show CDR1 as MRHNA and CDR2 as SNTAGT. As DNA, the CDR3 is TGTGCCAGCAGTTACTACCCACCCCCAGGGATCGGGGAGCTGTTTTTT. This gives the protein CASSYYPPPGIGELFF.

This chain links TRBV18 with TRBJ1-4, with D unclear. This CDR3 is built from 15 residues. The germline CDR1 and CDR2 sequences are KGHSH and LQKENI. The ends were cut back, 6 bases at V and 0 bases at J, with 11 bases in the middle. The DNA for the CDR3 is TGTGCCAGCTCCCCGCATCCCGCAACTAATGAAAAACTGTTTTTT. This codes for CASSPHPATNEKLFF.

The gene calls are TRBV18 and TRBJ2-7; D is perhaps TRBD1 (6 bases). V lost 2 bases to trimming and J lost 3 bases, with 11 bases between them. CDR3 length equals 14 residues. Germline loops: CDR1 KGHSH, CDR2 LQKENI. The CDR3 DNA follows: TGTGCCAGCTCACCATACAGGGAAAGCTACGAGCAGTACTTC. Amino acid sequence: CASSPYRESYEQYF. Variable domain in full (rest from reference TRBV18 and TRBJ2-7): NAGVMQNPRHLVRRRGQEARLRCSPMKGHSHVYWYRQLPEEGLKFMVYLQKENIIDESGMPKERFSAEFPKEGPSILRIQQVVRGDSAAYFCASSPYRESYEQYFGPGTRLTVT.

The chain couples TRBV6-1 to TRBJ1-2; a possible D gene is TRBD1 (5 bases). CDR3 size: 14 residues. Trimming removed 7 bases from V and 0 bases from J, with 12 bases in between. From germline, CDR1 is MNHNS and CDR2 SASEGT. The CDR3 is CASIRDGANYGYTF. Written as DNA, the CDR3 is TGTGCCAGCATTCGGGACGGAGCTAACTATGGCTACACCTTC.

This chain links TRBV7-9 with TRBJ2-5; 8 nucleotides match TRBD2. The V and J ends lost 1 base and 4 bases, in that order; junction bases with no gene match: 5. CDR3 size: 15 residues. The V gene's germline CDR1 is SEHNR and CDR2 FQNEAQ (reference sequence). CDR3 sequence (DNA): TGTGCCAGCAGCTTAGGGACTAGCAACGGAGAGACCCAGTACTTC. This sequence encodes CASSLGTSNGETQYF.

J is TRBJ1-2 and V is TRBV19, with a tentative D call TRBD1 (5 bases). The CDR3 loop spans 14 amino acids. Germline V gene sequence: CDR1 LNHDA, CDR2 SQIVND (reference sequence). The V and J ends lost 3 bases and 4 bases respectively, with 12 bases between them. The CDR3 coding sequence is TGTGCCAGTAGTATTAGGACACCGCCCTATGGCTACACCTTC. This sequence encodes CASSIRTPPYGYTF. Complete variable domain (other parts from reference TRBV19 and TRBJ1-2): DGGITQSPKYLFRKEGQNVTLSCEQNLNHDAMYWYRQDPGQGLRLIYYSQIVNDFQKGDIAEGYSVSREKKESFPLTVTSAQKNPTAFYLCASSIRTPPYGYTFGSGTRLTVV.

This clone was seen only once. One junction end disagrees with the germline gene, perhaps due to a read error. V gene TRBV30 combines with J gene TRBJ2-5, with D possibly being TRBD2 (5 bases). Germline CDR1 reads GTSNPN; CDR2 reads SVGIG (reference sequence). This CDR3 has 13 residues. The CDR3 protein is CAWSPTGRGDFDF. The CDR3 DNA sequence: TGTGCCTGGAGTCCAACCGGACGGGGAGATTTTGACTTC.

V gene TRBV7-8 combines with J gene TRBJ2-1; 9 nucleotides agree with TRBD1. Germline assignment: CDR1 SGHVS and CDR2 FQNEAQ. The V and J ends lost 1 base and 8 bases, in that order; junction bases with no gene match: 21. The CDR3 runs to 20 residues. The CDR3 loop is CASSLERPGYGTGIRDEQFF. The CDR3 bases are TGTGCCAGCAGCTTAGAGCGTCCAGGGTACGGGACAGGGATCAGGGATGAGCAGTTCTTC.

This chain joins TRBV7-9 and TRBJ1-1; 7 bases map to TRBD1. This CDR3 has 14 amino acids. V lost 5 bases, J lost 4 bases, and 7 bases stayed unmatched. Per the germline V gene, CDR1 is SEHNR and CDR2 is FQNEAQ (reference sequence). The CDR3 nucleotides are TGTGCCAGCAGCCAAAAGGGGGCGAGCACTGAAGCTTTCTTT. Its protein is CASSQKGASTEAFF.

V gene TRBV19 combines with J gene TRBJ1-1; 8 nucleotides align to TRBD1. CDR3 length equals 17 residues. With 6 bases clipped from V and 0 bases from J, the junction kept 12 bases outside the gene matches. Germline loops: CDR1 LNHDA, CDR2 SQIVND (reference sequence). CDR3: CASSSWSGGLVNTEAFF. As DNA, the CDR3 is TGTGCCAGTAGCTCCTGGTCAGGGGGCCTCGTGAACACTGAAGCTTTCTTT.

This sequence joins TRBV4-2 and TRBJ2-7; D not resolved. Trimming took 5 bases from V and 4 from J, leaving 6 bases between them. The CDR3 runs to 11 residues. The germline V gene has CDR1 LGHNA and CDR2 YNFKEQ. CDR3 sequence (DNA): TGTGCCAGCAGCTGGGGTTACGAGCAGTACTTC. Residues: CASSWGYEQYF.

This clone was detected only a few times. V is TRBV28 and J is TRBJ2-3; 8 bases fit TRBD2. Germline CDR1 reads MDHEN; CDR2 reads SYDVKM. CDR3 length equals 16 residues. V shed 7 bases, J shed 2 bases, and the junction held 11 bases outside the gene matches. The CDR3 reads CASTVPSGYLTDTQYF. The CDR3, as DNA: TGTGCCAGCACCGTACCTAGCGGGTACCTCACAGATACGCAGTATTTT.

This chain links TRBV27 with TRBJ2-4; TRBD2 matches at 7 bases. The CDR3 sequence is 16 residues long. Trimming took 5 bases from V and 4 from J; bases not matched to a gene: 11. CDR1 MNHEY and CDR2 SMNVEV come from the germline V gene (reference sequence). The CDR3 sequence: CASSRLSGGVKNIQYF. The CDR3 DNA reads TGTGCCAGCAGTCGCCTCTCTGGGGGGGTGAAAAACATTCAGTACTTC.

About this clone: An end of the junction does not agree with germline; a read error may underlie this. V gene TRBV7-7 combines with J gene TRBJ2-7; D is undetermined. The length of the CDR3 is 13 residues. Germline CDR1 SSHAT, CDR2 FNYEAQ (reference sequence). This chain's CDR3 is CASSLLSGHEQYF. In DNA, the CDR3 is TGTGCTAGCAGCTTACTCTCTGGACACGAGCAGTACTTC. The entire variable domain, with the rest obtained from reference TRBV7-7 and TRBJ2-7, is as follows: GAGVSQSPRYKVTKRGQDVTLRCDPISSHATLYWYQQALGQGPEFLTYFNYEAQPDKSGLPSDRFSAERPEGSISTLTIQRTEQRDSAMYRCASSLLSGHEQYFGPGTRLTVT.

CDR3 loop: CASRDRGGLNTEAFF. The CDR3 nucleotides are TGTGCCAGCAGGGACAGGGGTGGGTTGAACACTGAAGCTTTCTTT. The chain employs TRBV19 and TRBJ1-1, with 10 bases matching TRBD1. J lost 0 bases, V lost 9 bases, and 7 bases had no gene match. CDR1 is LNHDA and CDR2 is SQIVND in the germline V gene (reference sequence). The CDR3 contains 15 residues.

The sample holds a few counts of this clone. The chain employs TRBV27 and TRBJ1-1; 12 bases match TRBD1. Germline values: CDR1 MNHEY, CDR2 SMNVEV (reference sequence). Trimming removed 4 bases from V and 0 bases from J; junction bases left unmatched: 9. The CDR3 contains 18 residues. CDR3 sequence reads: CASSWGQGAGALNTEAFF. Written as DNA, the CDR3 is TGTGCCAGCAGTTGGGGACAGGGGGCCGGGGCCCTGAACACTGAAGCTTTCTTT.

This chain connects TRBV5-1 to TRBJ2-1; 8 bases are a match to TRBD1. J was trimmed by 7 bases and V by 2 bases; bases with no gene match: 8. The CDR3 is 15 residues long. Looked up from germline, CDR1 is SGHRS and CDR2 is YFSETQ. The CDR3 here is CASSFPRGDRNEQFF. The CDR3 DNA is TGCGCCAGCAGCTTCCCCAGGGGGGACAGGAATGAGCAGTTCTTC.

The chain couples TRBV18 to TRBJ2-3; D unresolved. The germline V gene encodes CDR1 KGHSH and CDR2 LQKENI. This CDR3 contains 14 residues. The ends were cut back, 4 bases at V and 2 bases at J, with 10 bases in the middle. CDR3 loop: CASSRALPTDTQYF. The DNA for the CDR3 is TGTGCCAGCTCACGCGCTTTACCCACAGATACGCAGTATTTT.

V gene TRBV5-1 combines with J gene TRBJ2-2, with TRBD2 as a possible D gene (6 bases). The CDR3 is 15 amino acids. V lost 1 base and J 2 bases, leaving 9 bases between the germline ends. CDR1 is SGHRS and CDR2 is YFSETQ in the germline V gene. CDR3 sequence: CASSLTSFNTGELFF. The CDR3 coding sequence is TGCGCCAGCAGCTTGACTAGCTTTAACACCGGGGAGCTGTTTTTT.

The genes are TRBV6-6 and TRBJ1-1; D call uncertain. CDR3 length: 16 amino acids. The germline V and J ends were trimmed by 5 bases and 1 base, with 17 bases remaining between them. Germline V lookup: CDR1 MNHNY, CDR2 SVGAGI (reference sequence). The CDR3 DNA is TGTGCCAGCAGTCCCTTTGGCGAGGAGGGGAACACTGAAGCTTTCTTT. Amino acid sequence: CASSPFGEEGNTEAFF.

This chain links TRBV7-6 with TRBJ2-2; 7 positions agree with TRBD2. Germline CDR1 is SGHVS and CDR2 is FNYEAQ. CDR3 size: 14 residues. The V and J ends lost 6 bases and 8 bases, in that order; junction bases with no gene match: 9. CDR3 loop: CASSHGSGMGELFF. The CDR3, as DNA: TGTGCCAGCAGTCACGGGAGCGGGATGGGGGAGCTGTTTTTT.

Concerning this clone itself: This same CDR3 is encoded by further DNA sequences in the sample. This chain connects TRBV25-1 to TRBJ1-1; no clear D gene. Germline assignment: CDR1 MGHDK and CDR2 SYGVNS. CDR3 size: 14 residues. Deletions cut 6 bases from V and 1 base from J, with 12 bases between. The CDR3 loop is CASSAARTNTEAFF. The CDR3 DNA reads TGTGCCAGCAGCGCCGCCAGGACGAACACTGAAGCTTTCTTT.

Only one count was recorded for this clone. V is TRBV7-8 and J is TRBJ2-1; D ambiguous. Trimming removed 5 bases from V and 4 bases from J, with 15 bases in between. CDR3 length: 15 residues. Germline CDR1 reads SGHVS; CDR2 reads FQNEAQ. The CDR3 spells CASSPGVGLYNEQFF. The CDR3 DNA reads TGTGCCAGCAGCCCAGGCGTTGGGCTATACAATGAGCAGTTCTTC. Based on the CDR3 plus reference TRBV7-8 and TRBJ2-1, the full variable domain is GAGVSQSPRYKVAKRGQDVALRCDPISGHVSLFWYQQALGQGPEFLTYFQNEAQLDKSGLPSDRFFAERPEGSVSTLKIQRTQQEDSAVYLCASSPGVGLYNEQFFGPGTRLTVL.

V gene TRBV9 combines with J gene TRBJ2-5; TRBD2 agrees at 15 bases. This CDR3 spans 17 amino acids. V lost 0 bases, J lost 4 bases, and 4 bases stayed unmatched. CDR1 is SGDLS, CDR2 YYNGEE, per germline. The CDR3 loop reads CASSVGGLAGGGETQYF. The CDR3 nucleotides read TGTGCCAGCAGCGTAGGTGGACTAGCGGGAGGGGGAGAGACCCAGTACTTC.

The gene calls are TRBV5-8 and TRBJ2-7; D gene uncertain. Germline V gene data show CDR1 as SGHTS and CDR2 as YDEGEE. The length of the CDR3 is 15 residues. V was shortened by 1 base and J by 1 base, with 12 bases between the two germline ends. This CDR3 is CASSLIVGLSYEQYF. CDR3 bases: TGTGCCAGCAGCTTGATTGTAGGGTTGTCCTACGAGCAGTACTTC.

This chain connects TRBV28 to TRBJ1-3; D remains ambiguous. Trimming pared 2 bases from V and 0 bases from J, leaving 14 bases between. The germline V gene encodes CDR1 MDHEN and CDR2 SYDVKM. CDR3 length: 17 amino acids. CDR3 DNA: TGTGCCAGCAGTTTACCCATGGGAAGCGGCTCTGGAAACACCATATATTTT. Translating it yields CASSLPMGSGSGNTIYF. Together with reference TRBV28 and TRBJ1-3, the CDR3 gives the full variable domain: DVKVTQSSRYLVKRTGEKVFLECVQDMDHENMFWYRQDPGLGLRLIYFSYDVKMKEKGDIPEGYSVSREKKERFSLILESASTNQTSMYLCASSLPMGSGSGNTIYFGEGSWLTVV.